Listed below are T cell receptor beta chains from one sample, sequenced in a study of shared clonotypes between healthy human individuals. Clones were read by immunoSEQ multiplex PCR, and TCRdb kept only the in-frame ones, dropping some. The sample records some 2 million clones, about 95% being singletons. The specimen sequenced was naive CD8+ T cells sorted from blood. These receptor sequences come from a young man in good health. Both conserved end residues are part of each CDR3. The D gene is left open where the match is weak. Rows give clone size only sometimes, using once, few, many, or a class for an expanded clone.

TRBD1,-,TRBV4-3,TRBJ2-5,TGCGCCAGCAGCCATACCCGGACAGGAAGCAAGGGAGAGACCCAGTACTTC,CASSHTRTGSKGETQYF
-,-,TRBV7-6,TRBJ2-7,TGTGCCAGCAGCTCTTGGGGGCAACCCTACGAGCAGTACTTC,CASSSWGQPYEQYF
-,-,TRBV28,TRBJ1-6,TGTGCCAGCGATAGGGTCGGACGGGGTTCACCCCTCCACTTT,CASDRVGRGSPLHF
-,-,TRBV2,TRBJ2-1,TGTGCCAGCAGGGACATCGATTACTACAATGAGCAGTTCTTC,CASRDIDYYNEQFF
-,-,TRBV12-1,TRBJ2-1,TGTGCCAGCAGCCTGACCGGGACTAGCGGGCCAAACAATGAGCAGTTCTTC,CASSLTGTSGPNNEQFF
-,-,TRBV4-3,TRBJ2-3,TGCGCCAGCAGCTGGGTAGAGGGAGGAGCGAGAGATACGCAGTATTTT,CASSWVEGGARDTQYF
-,-,TRBV6-5,TRBJ1-4,TGTGCCAGCAGTTACTTTCGGGATGAAAAACTGTTTTTT,CASSYFRDEKLFF
TRBD2,once,TRBV7-9,TRBJ2-3,TGTGCCAGCAGTTTAGCGGGAGGACCGCCGTATTTT,CASSLAGGPPYF
-,-,TRBV9,TRBJ1-1,TGTGCCAGCAGCACAGGTGGGGAGGAAGCTTTCTTT,CASSTGGEEAFF
-,-,TRBV30,TRBJ1-2,TGTGCCTGGAGTGTTGCCGGGTTACGATACACCTTC,CAWSVAGLRYTF
TRBD2,-,TRBV11-1,TRBJ2-3,TGTGCCAGCAGCTCTAGCGGGGGGATGGCAGATACGCAGTATTTT,CASSSSGGMADTQYF
TRBD1,-,TRBV7-9,TRBJ2-7,TGTGCCAGCAGCCATACCCGGGACAGTATCTACGAGCAGTACTTC,CASSHTRDSIYEQYF
-,-,TRBV2,TRBJ2-2,TGTGCCAGCAGTATTCAACGGGAGAACACCGGGGAGCTGTTTTTT,CASSIQRENTGELFF
TRBD1,-,TRBV14,TRBJ1-6,TGTGCCAGCAGCCTCGACAGGGATTATAATTCACCCCTCCACTTT,CASSLDRDYNSPLHF
TRBD1,once,TRBV7-9,TRBJ2-3,TGTGCCAGCAGCGGGAAGGGACAGGTTGGAGATACGCAGTATTTT,CASSGKGQVGDTQYF
-,-,TRBV7-9,TRBJ2-1,TGTGCCAGCAGCTTAGCGCAAGGCGGGACGGAGGGGAATGAGCAGTTCTTC,CASSLAQGGTEGNEQFF
-,-,TRBV9,TRBJ1-1,TGTGCCAGCAGCGAGCCCAGCACTGAAGCTTTCTTT,CASSEPSTEAFF
TRBD1,-,TRBV11-2,TRBJ1-4,TGTGCCAGCAGCTTAATTACAGGGGGCAGTGAAAAACTGTTTTTT,CASSLITGGSEKLFF
-,-,TRBV6-5,TRBJ2-1,TGTGCCAGCAGTTACTCGTACACCTCCTCCTACAATGAGCAGTTCTTC,CASSYSYTSSYNEQFF
-,-,TRBV11-2,TRBJ1-1,TGTGCCAGCAGCTTAGATGGGAACACTGAAGCTTTCTTT,CASSLDGNTEAFF
-,-,TRBV6-1,TRBJ2-2,TGTGCCAGCAGTGAATTCCAGCTCTTGAACACCGGGGAGCTGTTTTTT,CASSEFQLLNTGELFF
-,-,TRBV11-3,TRBJ2-2,TGTGCCAGCAGCTTGGTCGGGAACACCGGGGAGCTGTTTTTT,CASSLVGNTGELFF
-,-,TRBV19,TRBJ2-7,TGTGCCAGTAGTCATTACCCGGGACAAGGTCTATACGAGCAGTACTTC,CASSHYPGQGLYEQYF
TRBD1,-,TRBV7-9,TRBJ1-2,TGTGCCAGCAGCTACCCGGGGCAGGGGGCTACCGACACCTTC,CASSYPGQGATDTF
-,-,TRBV7-8,TRBJ1-5,TGTGCCAGCAGCGTTCTAGAGAATTCGGGCAATCAGCCCCAGCATTTT,CASSVLENSGNQPQHF
-,-,TRBV5-1,TRBJ2-5,TGCGCCAGCGGGGACCAAGAGACCCAGTACTTC,CASGDQETQYF